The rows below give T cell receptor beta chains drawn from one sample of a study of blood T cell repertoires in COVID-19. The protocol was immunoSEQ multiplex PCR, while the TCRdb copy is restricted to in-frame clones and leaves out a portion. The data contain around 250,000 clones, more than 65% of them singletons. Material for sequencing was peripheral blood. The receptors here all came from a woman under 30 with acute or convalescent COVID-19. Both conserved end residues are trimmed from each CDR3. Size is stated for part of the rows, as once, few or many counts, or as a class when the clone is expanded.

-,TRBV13,ASSSGFNTIY
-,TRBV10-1,ASSDPGTGKGEQF
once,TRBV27,ASGIQGPYNEQF
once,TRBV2,ASSDWGTGSSGELF
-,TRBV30,AWSVLTGSPSYEQY
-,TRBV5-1,ASSLVVGDYGYT
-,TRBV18,ASSPDEGTRTYGYT
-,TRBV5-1,ASGLDRDEQY
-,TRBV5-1,ASSWGSGRADEQY
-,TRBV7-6,ASSFKPEGTAEAF
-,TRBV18,ASSPVLAGGPNEQF